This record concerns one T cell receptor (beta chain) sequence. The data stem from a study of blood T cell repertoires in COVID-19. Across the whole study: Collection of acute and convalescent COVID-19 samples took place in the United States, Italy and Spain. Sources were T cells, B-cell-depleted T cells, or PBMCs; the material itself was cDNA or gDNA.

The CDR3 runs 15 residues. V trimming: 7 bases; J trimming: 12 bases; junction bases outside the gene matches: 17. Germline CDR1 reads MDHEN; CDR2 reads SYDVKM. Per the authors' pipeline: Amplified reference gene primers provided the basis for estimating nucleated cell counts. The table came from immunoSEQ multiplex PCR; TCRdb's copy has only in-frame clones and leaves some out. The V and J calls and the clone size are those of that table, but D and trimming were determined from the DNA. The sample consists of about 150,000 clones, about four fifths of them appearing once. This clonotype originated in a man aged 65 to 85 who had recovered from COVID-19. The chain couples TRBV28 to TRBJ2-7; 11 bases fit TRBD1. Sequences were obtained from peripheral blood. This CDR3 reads CASTPQDRGLASRYF. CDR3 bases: TGTGCCAGCACCCCTCAGGACAGGGGGCTCGCCTCCAGGTACTTC.